This T cell receptor beta chain was sequenced in a study of T cells in narcolepsy (dated by TCRdb to between 2018 and 2020). Study-level background: Patients with narcolepsy type 1 or type 2 (NT1, NT2) and healthy control donors were enrolled in the study. To look for autoreactive T cells in narcolepsy patients that target self-antigens of hypocretin neurons (hypocretin, TRIB2), the study used TCR Vbeta sequencing to follow clonotypes in blood and CSF. Results and caveats for the whole study, not just this receptor: Numbers of sequenced blood memory CD4+ clonotypes were comparable, averaging roughly 37,000 in patients and about 33,000 in controls. According to the report, autoreactive clonotypes were detected serially in the blood of the same patients and of different patients, but not in healthy controls. Some blood memory CD4+ repertoires from patients and controls contained no sequences matching autoreactive T cell clones. Plots that compared CSF and blood CD4+ T cell clonotypes from the same patient highlighted HCRT-specific and TRIB2-specific autoreactive clonotypes.

Library method: the immunoSEQ multiplex PCR assay. TCRdb mirrors the immuneACCESS table, restricted to in-frame sequences. Some clones are absent from its copies; in checked studies, under half trace to an unresolved V gene, and the reason for the others is unknown. This sample lists roughly 30,000 clones; more than 70% were detected once. Over 1% of the sample goes to the ten largest clones. Taken from the germline V gene (reference sequence), the CDR1 and CDR2 loops are LNHDA and SQIVND. V is shortened by 7 bases, J by 0 bases, and the region joining them spans 15 bases. Its CDR3 holds 15 amino acids, cysteine through phenylalanine. CDR3 DNA only is kept here, 45 bases in frame from base 1. Memory CD4+ T cells were sorted ex vivo from peripheral blood of narcolepsy patients and healthy controls for TCR Vbeta sequencing. Worth noting for this clone: Its antigen is unknown. Per-nucleotide qualities are absent, and no much larger clonotype sits a single base away.

The chain was built from TRBV19 and TRBJ1-1, and TRBD1 may be the D gene, going by 6 matching bases. The source is a human donor with narcolepsy. The sequenced sample consisted of CD45RA- memory CD4+ T cells from PBMCs. Sample cell subset or site, as interpreted from the label and publication: memory T cells sorted ex vivo from peripheral blood. The bases are TGTGCCAGTAATAGGGCAGGGGCTTTGAACACTGAAGCTTTCTTT. Translated, this is CASNRAGALNTEAFF. Where the CDR3 stops, the reference TRBV19 and TRBJ1-1 genes take over; the full variable domain is DGGITQSPKYLFRKEGQNVTLSCEQNLNHDAMYWYRQDPGQGLRLIYYSQIVNDFQKGDIAEGYSVSREKKESFPLTVTSAQKNPTAFYLCASNRAGALNTEAFFGQGTRLTVV.